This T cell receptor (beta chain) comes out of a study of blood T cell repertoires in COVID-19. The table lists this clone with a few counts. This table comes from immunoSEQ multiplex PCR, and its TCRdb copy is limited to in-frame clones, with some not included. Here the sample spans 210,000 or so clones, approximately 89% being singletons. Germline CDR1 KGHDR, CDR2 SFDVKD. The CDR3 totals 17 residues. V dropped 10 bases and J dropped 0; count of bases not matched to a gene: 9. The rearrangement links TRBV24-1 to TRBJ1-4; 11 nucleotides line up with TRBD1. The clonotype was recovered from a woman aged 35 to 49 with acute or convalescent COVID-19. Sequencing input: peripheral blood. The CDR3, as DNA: TGTGCCACGGAGCGGACAGGGGGCGCATCAACTAATGAAAAACTGTTTTTT. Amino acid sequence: CATERTGGASTNEKLFF.